One T cell receptor (beta chain) is described in this entry. Authors' methods: Junction-only sequences produced by ImmunoSEQ had no quality scores, so filtering differed. TCRdb keeps only in-frame clones here, not all; method: immunoSEQ multiplex PCR. V and J calls and clone size are as listed in that table; D and trimming were resolved from the DNA. The data contain fewer than 600,000 clones, around 79% of them singletons. The V gene's germline CDR1 is SNHLY and CDR2 FYNNEI. CDR3 length: 13 amino acids. V was pared by 6 bases and J by 9 bases, with 8 bases of the junction left unmatched. These data come from a study of shared clonotypes between healthy human individuals. Donors were healthy HIV-negative adults without recent acute infections or vaccinations.

The gene calls are TRBV2 and TRBJ2-4; 7 bases agree with TRBD1. This receptor was obtained from a woman in her thirties or forties in good health. Some clones in this sample may be carry-over from other donors' samples. Specimen: PBMCs. CDR3: CASRARQGGIQYF. For the CDR3, the DNA is TGTGCCAGCAGAGCCCGACAGGGTGGCATTCAGTACTTC.